A selection of T cell receptor beta chains follows, all from one sample in a study of T cell changes during pregnancy in multiple sclerosis. Measured with immunoSEQ multiplex PCR; TCRdb has only the in-frame clones, and not every one. The sample comprises about 41,000 clones, roughly nine tenths of which are singletons, and 0.5% to 0.65% rests with the top ten. The sequences come from CD4+ T cells from peripheral blood mononuclear cells, collected in the first trimester of pregnancy. The receptors derive from a female donor with multiple sclerosis, enrolled in a pregnancy study. Both conserved end residues are part of each CDR3. D genes are given only for firm matches. A clone size is listed for some rows: how often the clone was seen (once, few, many), or a class if it is expanded.

v_gene,j_gene,d_gene,abundance,CDR3aa,CDR3nt
TRBV7-8,TRBJ2-1,TRBD2,.,CASSLSGGGKVAEQFF,TGTGCCAGCAGCTTATCTGGCGGGGGAAAGGTGGCGGAGCAGTTCTTC
TRBV27,TRBJ2-7,TRBD1,.,CASSSQGVGEQYF,TGTGCCAGCAGTTCCCAGGGGGTTGGGGAGCAGTACTTC
TRBV29-1,TRBJ2-3,.,.,CSAGGTDTQYF,TGCAGCGCAGGGGGCACAGATACGCAGTATTTT
TRBV28,TRBJ2-1,TRBD1,.,CASSLPPGQGAYNEQFF,TGTGCCAGCAGTTTACCGCCGGGACAGGGAGCCTACAATGAGCAGTTCTTC
TRBV19,TRBJ2-7,TRBD2,.,CASSHGTSGRNEQYF,TGTGCCAGTAGTCATGGGACTAGCGGGAGGAACGAGCAGTACTTC
TRBV7-2,TRBJ2-1,TRBD2,.,CASSLELAGGHEQFF,TGTGCCAGCAGCTTAGAGCTAGCGGGAGGCCATGAGCAGTTCTTC
TRBV25-1,TRBJ2-7,TRBD1,.,CASSPGQGYEQYF,TGTGCCAGCAGCCCGGGACAGGGCTACGAGCAGTACTTC
TRBV30,TRBJ2-1,TRBD2,.,CAWSWASGLYNEQFF,TGTGCCTGGAGTTGGGCTAGCGGTCTTTACAATGAGCAGTTCTTC
TRBV5-6,TRBJ2-1,.,.,CASSFLSGSSYNEQFF,TGTGCCAGCAGCTTTCTTTCGGGAAGCTCCTACAATGAGCAGTTCTTC
TRBV27,TRBJ2-3,.,.,CASSLRGAGTDTQYF,TGTGCCAGCAGCCTCAGGGGAGCCGGCACAGATACGCAGTATTTT
TRBV5-1,TRBJ2-2,TRBD1,.,CASSVDRASGELFF,TGCGCCAGCAGCGTAGACAGGGCGTCCGGGGAGCTGTTTTTT
TRBV4-2,TRBJ2-1,TRBD2,.,CASSQVVGTSGYNEQFF,TGTGCCAGCAGCCAAGTCGTCGGGACTAGCGGTTACAATGAGCAGTTCTTC
TRBV5-6,TRBJ2-7,TRBD2,.,CASSFRLAGGVYEQYF,TGTGCCAGCAGCTTTAGACTAGCGGGAGGTGTCTACGAGCAGTACTTC
TRBV19,TRBJ1-5,TRBD1,.,CASTRWDRGLRNQPQHF,TGTGCCAGTACCCGATGGGACAGGGGGCTTCGAAATCAGCCCCAGCATTTT
TRBV7-2,TRBJ2-2,.,.,CASSPRTAGPLTGELFF,TGTGCCAGCAGCCCGAGGACAGCGGGACCCCTCACCGGGGAGCTGTTTTTT
TRBV11-2,TRBJ2-3,.,.,CASSLGASTDTQYF,TGTGCCAGCAGCTTGGGGGCTAGCACAGATACGCAGTATTTT
TRBV4-3,TRBJ2-2,.,.,CASSRIAGTVGELFF,TGCGCCAGCAGTCGAATAGCGGGGACAGTCGGGGAGCTGTTTTTT
TRBV6-1,TRBJ1-5,TRBD1,.,CASSEGQGGGQPQHF,TGTGCCAGCAGTGAGGGGCAGGGGGGCGGTCAGCCCCAGCATTTT
TRBV27,TRBJ1-5,.,.,CASSLLGLGQPQHF,TGTGCCAGCAGTTTATTGGGCCTCGGCCAGCCCCAGCATTTT
TRBV6-5,TRBJ2-7,TRBD1,.,CASRIPGQGSYEQYF,TGTGCCAGCAGGATACCGGGACAGGGAAGTTACGAGCAGTACTTC
TRBV6-5,TRBJ2-1,TRBD1,.,CASSYDRGEYNEQFF,TGTGCCAGCAGTTACGACAGGGGGGAGTACAATGAGCAGTTCTTC
TRBV27,TRBJ1-5,.,.,CASSPSRVQPYSNQPQHF,TGTGCCAGCAGTCCCTCGCGGGTACAGCCGTATAGCAATCAGCCCCAGCATTTT
TRBV7-2,TRBJ2-2,TRBD2,.,CASSTRGGSTSATGELFF,TGTGCCAGCAGCACACGGGGCGGGAGTACATCGGCCACCGGGGAGCTGTTTTTT
TRBV7-8,TRBJ2-1,TRBD1,.,CASSMGQGAEQFF,TGTGCCAGCAGCATGGGACAGGGTGCTGAGCAGTTCTTC
TRBV7-3,TRBJ1-1,.,.,CASSLYINTEAFF,TGTGCCAGCAGCTTGTATATAAACACTGAAGCTTTCTTT
TRBV7-2,TRBJ1-1,.,.,CASSLSRVGTEAFF,TGTGCCAGCAGCTTATCTCGGGTAGGCACTGAAGCTTTCTTT
TRBV27,TRBJ1-4,.,.,CASSLRGSQQKLFF,TGTGCCAGCAGTTTAAGGGGCAGTCAGCAAAAACTGTTTTTT
TRBV6-6,TRBJ1-1,.,once,CASRIQGSNTEAFF,TGTGCCAGCAGAATACAGGGTTCGAACACTGAAGCTTTCTTT
TRBV19,TRBJ2-1,TRBD1,.,CASRKAGGGYEQFF,TGTGCCAGTCGTAAGGCAGGGGGCGGATATGAGCAGTTCTTC